This is a list of T cell receptor beta chains from one sample in a study of T-cell memory formation after mild COVID-19. From the 5' RACE reads, TCRdb called clonotypes with MiXCR, one entry per CDR3 protein. The table lists hundreds of thousands of distinct CDR3 sequences, around 20% of them singletons. The sample was PBMCs or a T cell subset sorted from them (not recorded which). Receptors were obtained from an adult woman who had mild COVID-19 (a few samples of this study predate the infection). Cell type and time point are not known. The conserved cysteine and the conserved F or W are not part of the CDR3 here. Fields, in order: V gene, CDR3 length, J gene, CDR3 protein.

TRBV25-1,12,TRBJ2-1,ASSGGRGYNEQF
TRBV12-3/TRBV12-4,13,TRBJ2-3,ASSPVRENTDTQY
TRBV12-3/TRBV12-4,12,TRBJ1-1,ASSPPGRDPEAF
TRBV14,12,TRBJ2-2,ASSRTAQTGELF
TRBV4-3,11,TRBJ2-4,ASSGGVWDIQY
TRBV9,14,TRBJ2-2,ASSTPSGTYTGELF
TRBV24-1,11,TRBJ2-7,ATSREGGHEQY
TRBV27,13,TRBJ2-7,ASSLSSGRFYEQY
TRBV7-9,13,TRBJ2-7,ASSLGGFPIYEQY
TRBV20-1,16,TRBJ2-3,SARDLQWDSRRTDTQY
TRBV7-2,16,TRBJ2-3,ASSLVGVDADLTDTQY
TRBV4-1,16,TRBJ2-2,ASSQDHWTAANTGELF
TRBV18,10,TRBJ2-3,ASSPREDTQY
TRBV7-8,14,TRBJ2-3,ASSTRTGGFTDTQY
TRBV6-5,12,TRBJ2-5,ASSYGGDTAKKS
TRBV2,9,TRBJ1-1,AKSRGTEAF
TRBV27,13,TRBJ1-1,ASSLQGALNTEAF